The 12 T cell receptor beta chains below were found in one sample sequenced in a study of blood T cell repertoires in COVID-19. The method was immunoSEQ multiplex PCR; TCRdb's version includes in-frame clones alone and lacks a portion of them. This sample has some 180,000 clones, with about four fifths found just once. Sequencing was done on a sample of peripheral blood. Receptor source: a woman older than 75 with COVID-19, enrolled during active disease.

This clone was detected once. The chain recombines TRBV5-1 with TRBJ1-2, with 7 bases aligning to TRBD1. CDR1 is SGHRS, CDR2 YFSETQ, per germline. V lost 1 base and J lost 5; bases outside the gene matches: 8. This CDR3 is 15 amino acids long. The CDR3 here is CASSLSWDSGYGYTF. CDR3 coding DNA: TGCGCCAGCAGCTTGTCGTGGGACAGCGGATATGGCTACACCTTC.

CDR3: CASSFGGREQFF. CDR3 DNA: TGTGCCAGCAGTTTCGGCGGGCGGGAGCAGTTCTTC. The chain employs TRBV27 and TRBJ2-1; TRBD2 might be the D (5 bases). V was clipped by 3 bases and J by 10 bases, with 10 bases between them. The germline gives CDR1 MNHEY, CDR2 SMNVEV (reference sequence). CDR3 length: 12 amino acids.

The chain joins TRBV14 to TRBJ2-6; D ambiguous. CDR1 and CDR2 (germline): SGHDN, FVKESK. The CDR3 is made up of 17 amino acids. V lost 1 base to trimming and J lost 0 bases, with 10 bases between them. The CDR3: CASSQVRNISGANVLTF. The CDR3 nucleotides are TGTGCCAGCAGCCAAGTTCGTAATATCTCTGGGGCCAACGTCCTGACTTTC.

The J gene is TRBJ1-2, the V gene TRBV6-1, with TRBD1 matching 7 bases. Unmatched junction bases numbered 13, after V lost 2 bases and J lost 4 bases. This CDR3 contains 17 residues. CDR1 MNHNS and CDR2 SASEGT come from the germline V gene. The CDR3 region has the DNA TGTGCCAGCAGTGAAACGGGACAGCCTCTGGGCTTCTATGGCTACACCTTC. This sequence encodes CASSETGQPLGFYGYTF.

The table lists this clone with many counts. This rearrangement joins TRBV3-1 (or the pseudogene TRBV3-2) to TRBJ2-7; D remains unclear. The V gene's germline CDR1 is LGHDT and CDR2 YNNKEL (reference sequence). V was clipped by 0 bases and J by 3 bases, with 9 bases between them. The CDR3 is 14 amino acids. Written as DNA, the CDR3 is TGTGCCAGCAGCCAAGATGTCCAGGACTACGAGCAGTACTTC. Its translation is CASSQDVQDYEQYF.

The chain links TRBV5-6 to TRBJ1-1; TRBD1 aligns across 12 bases. The CDR3 totals 15 residues. Germline CDR1 and CDR2: SGHDT and YYEEEE. After removal of 3 bases from V and 1 base from J, the junction contained 1 base not matched to a gene. The CDR3 region is CASSWDRGRNTEAFF. CDR3 nucleotide sequence: TGTGCCAGCAGCTGGGACAGGGGGCGGAACACTGAAGCTTTCTTT.

The chain has TRBV3-1 (or the pseudogene TRBV3-2) and TRBJ1-2; the match to TRBD1 covers 8 bases. The V gene end was trimmed by 4 bases and the J gene end by 4 bases; junction bases not matched to a gene: 8. Germline lookup yields CDR1 LGHDT and CDR2 YNNKEL (reference sequence). This CDR3 region has 15 residues. The CDR3 DNA reads TGTGCCAGCAGCCCCAGAGGACAGGGCCCCTATGGCTACACCTTC. This translates into CASSPRGQGPYGYTF.

The V gene is TRBV9, the J gene TRBJ2-7; 12 bases are shared with TRBD1. This CDR3 region has 15 residues. After removal of 0 bases from V and 4 bases from J, the junction contained 2 bases not matched to a gene. Germline loops: CDR1 SGDLS, CDR2 YYNGEE. CDR3 bases: TGTGCCAGCAGCGTAGGGGACAGGGGGCCTTACGAGCAGTACTTC. Its protein is CASSVGDRGPYEQYF. The whole variable domain, remainder taken from reference TRBV9 and TRBJ2-7, is DSGVTQTPKHLITATGQRVTLRCSPRSGDLSVYWYQQSLDQGLQFLIQYYNGEERAKGNILERFSAQQFPDLHSELNLSSLELGDSALYFCASSVGDRGPYEQYFGPGTRLTVT.

CDR3 sequence reads: CASSLNTGLSYEQYF. The CDR3 bases are TGCGCCAGCAGCTTGAACACAGGCCTCTCCTACGAGCAGTACTTC. The V and J genes are TRBV5-1 and TRBJ2-7, with D maybe TRBD1 (5 bases). CDR1 SGHRS and CDR2 YFSETQ come from the germline V gene. This CDR3 has 15 amino acids. V was clipped by 1 base and J by 0 bases, with 11 bases between them.

The rearrangement links TRBV20-1 to TRBJ1-2; 7 nucleotides agree with TRBD1. With V trimmed by 3 bases and J by 8 bases, 15 bases remained unmatched. The CDR3 contains 15 residues. Per germline, CDR1 DFQATT and CDR2 SNEGSKA (reference sequence). CDR3 amino acids: CSASHRQGGEGGYTF. In nucleotides, the CDR3 is TGCAGTGCTAGTCACCGACAGGGAGGAGAAGGCGGCTACACCTTC.

This clone was detected only a few times. The chain combines TRBV29-1 with TRBJ1-5, with D possibly TRBD1 on 6 matching bases. Germline assignment: CDR1 SQVTM and CDR2 ANQGSEA. This CDR3 region has 13 residues. Trimming left V 4 bases short and J 6 bases short, with 13 bases between. Written as DNA, the CDR3 is TGCAGCGTTGGCTCAGGGGCAGGTCAGCCCCAGCATTTT. Translating gives CSVGSGAGQPQHF.

The chain combines TRBV27 with TRBJ2-3; 9 positions match TRBD2. The junction had 9 bases not matched to a gene; V was cut back by 7 bases and J by 4 bases. The length of the CDR3 is 15 residues. Germline V gene sequence: CDR1 MNHEY, CDR2 SMNVEV (reference sequence). The CDR3 DNA follows: TGTGCCAGCAAGGGACTAGCTGTGGGCGCAGATACGCAGTATTTT. This sequence encodes CASKGLAVGADTQYF.